These T cell receptor beta chains were read from a single sample in a study of T cell changes during pregnancy in multiple sclerosis. Data came from immunoSEQ multiplex PCR; TCRdb stores just in-frame clones and leaves some out. The sample shows approximately 40,000 clones, 89% of them seen only once. Sequenced material: CD4+ T cells from peripheral blood mononuclear cells, taken in the first trimester of pregnancy. These receptor sequences come from a female donor with multiple sclerosis, enrolled in a pregnancy study. The CDR3 runs from the conserved cysteine through the conserved F or W. The order of the fields is V gene, CDR3 protein.

TRBV27 CASSPGLYNEQFF
TRBV9 CASSPNTGYNSPLHF
TRBV4-2 CASSQDSSGANVLTF
TRBV25-1 CASSEYAGSYNEQFF
TRBV19 CASSMGLGTSGSVVEQFF
TRBV2 CASRHEEYEQYF
TRBV19 CASSMGAGGHTEAFF
TRBV30 CAWSGTRGETQYF
TRBV5-4 CASSQRLASSTDTQYF
TRBV4-3 CASSPTGEGIGEKLFF
TRBV30 CAWGRSGTGNTDTQYF
TRBV10-3 CAISESVKTQPQHF
TRBV5-1 CASSWTSGRASSYNEQFF
TRBV9 CASSVGQTTNEKLFF
TRBV9 CASSKTLGTSGGRYQETQYF
TRBV10-3 CATQGGSGETQYF
TRBV11-3 CASSSGGQGENEQFF
TRBV19 CASRRDSYNSPLHF
TRBV19 CASSIGVGGQLTDTQYF
TRBV19 CASKPTASGNTIYF
TRBV6-5 CASSLGHDSPLHF
TRBV19 CASSIGGHVETYEQYF